The clone carrying this TCR beta chain was seen ten or more times. The study left out patients who had uncontrolled infection, other autoimmune disease, pregnancy or lactation. Fresh 10 ml peripheral blood yielded PBMCs. TCR beta CDR3 regions were amplified from RNA transcripts. A set of HTBI primers served as the primers for a first-round RT-PCR of the TCR CDR3. TCRdb reprocessed the multiplex PCR reads with MiXCR, giving one entry per CDR3 protein. The repertoire holds more than 650,000 distinct CDR3 sequences, roughly 15% seen once, with around 9.6% in the top ten. The sample is drawn from a study of T cells in Graves' hyperthyroidism and ophthalmopathy. Germline CDR1 KGHSH, CDR2 LQKENI. This CDR3 region has 18 residues. V lost 2 bases, J lost 4 bases, and 23 bases lay in between.

The rearrangement joins TRBV18 to TRBJ1-2; the D gene is possibly TRBD1 (5 bases). The specimen sequenced was blood. The TCR comes from a woman under 30 with Graves' hyperthyroidism. The CDR3 sequence: CASSPDLEGAAYLYGYTF. In DNA form, the CDR3 reads TGTGCCAGCTCACCAGACCTTGAAGGGGCAGCCTATCTCTATGGCTACACCTTC.